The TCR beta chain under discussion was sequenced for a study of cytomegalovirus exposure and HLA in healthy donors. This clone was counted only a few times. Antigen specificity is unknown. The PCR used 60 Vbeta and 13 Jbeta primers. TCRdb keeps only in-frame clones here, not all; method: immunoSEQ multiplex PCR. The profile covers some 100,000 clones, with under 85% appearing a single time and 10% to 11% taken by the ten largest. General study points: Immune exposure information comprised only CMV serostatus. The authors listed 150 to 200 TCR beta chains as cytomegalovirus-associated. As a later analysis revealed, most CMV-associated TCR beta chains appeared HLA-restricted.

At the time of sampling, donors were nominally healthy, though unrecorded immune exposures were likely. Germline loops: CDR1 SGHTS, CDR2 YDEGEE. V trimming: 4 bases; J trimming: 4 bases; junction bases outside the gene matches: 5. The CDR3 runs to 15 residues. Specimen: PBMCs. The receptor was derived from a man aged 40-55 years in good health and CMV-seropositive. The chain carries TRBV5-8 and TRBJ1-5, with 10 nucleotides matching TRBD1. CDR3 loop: CASSGDRGRNQPQHF. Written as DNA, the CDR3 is TGTGCCAGCAGCGGGGACAGGGGACGAAATCAGCCCCAGCATTTT.